The 8 T cell receptor beta chains below were found in one sample sequenced in a study of blood T cell repertoires in COVID-19. The protocol was immunoSEQ multiplex PCR, while the TCRdb copy is restricted to in-frame clones and leaves out a portion. Among around 62,000 clones, more than 75% were seen once, and the ten largest hold 0.95% to 1.5%. The sample comprised peripheral blood. These receptors came from a woman aged 55-69 years with acute or convalescent COVID-19.

The chain links TRBV12-5 to TRBJ2-3; 11 bases line up with TRBD1. J was trimmed by 5 bases and V by 5 bases; bases with no gene match: 6. The CDR3 sequence is 15 residues long. Looked up from germline, CDR1 is LGHNT and CDR2 is FRNRAP. The CDR3 loop is CASGKGQGAGDTQYF. The CDR3 DNA reads as TGTGCTAGTGGTAAAGGACAGGGGGCCGGAGATACGCAGTATTTT. The variable domain in full, completed from reference TRBV12-5 and TRBJ2-3, reads DARVTQTPRHKVTEMGQEVTMRCQPILGHNTVFWYRQTMMQGLELLAYFRNRAPLDDSGMPKDRFSAEMPDATLATLKIQPSEPRDSAVYFCASGKGQGAGDTQYFGPGTRLTVL.

The V and J genes are TRBV6-2 or TRBV6-3 and TRBJ2-3; 9 bases agree with TRBD2. CDR3 length: 15 amino acids. The V segment lost 2 bases and the J segment 6 bases; nucleotides outside the gene matches: 6. Germline V lookup: CDR1 MNHEY, CDR2 SVGEGT. DNA of the CDR3: TGTGCCAGCAGTTACGGCCTAGCGGGAAGGGATACGCAGTATTTT. It encodes CASSYGLAGRDTQYF.

The chain joins TRBV5-1 to TRBJ2-3, with 11 bases fitting TRBD2. The CDR3 runs to 17 residues. Germline CDR1 reads SGHRS; CDR2 reads YFSETQ. V lost 4 bases and J lost 5; bases outside the gene matches: 12. CDR3: CASSPGLAAYARDTQYF. In DNA form, the CDR3 reads TGCGCCAGCAGCCCGGGACTAGCGGCTTACGCAAGAGATACGCAGTATTTT. Supplemented by reference TRBV5-1 and TRBJ2-3, the full variable domain reads KAGVTQTPRYLIKTRGQQVTLSCSPISGHRSVSWYQQTPGQGLQFLFEYFSETQRNKGNFPGRFSGRQFSNSRSEMNVSTLELGDSALYLCASSPGLAAYARDTQYFGPGTRLTVL.

The chain couples TRBV5-1 to TRBJ1-3; TRBD1 agrees at 7 bases. V was clipped by 4 bases and J by 3 bases; unmatched bases: 10. CDR3 length equals 16 residues. Germline CDR1 and CDR2: SGHRS and YFSETQ. CDR3 sequence reads: CASSIKGTVSGNTIYF. For the CDR3, the DNA is TGCGCCAGCAGCATAAAAGGGACAGTGAGTGGAAACACCATATATTTT.

The gene calls are TRBV29-1 and TRBJ1-1; maybe TRBD1 (5 bases). Trimming took 4 bases from V and 7 from J, leaving 16 bases between them. Germline CDR1 is SQVTM and CDR2 is ANQGSEA. CDR3 length: 13 residues. CDR3 nucleotide sequence: TGCAGCGTTGTGAGACAGCTATCGGGTGAAGCTTTCTTT. Its translation is CSVVRQLSGEAFF.

The rearrangement joins TRBV30 to TRBJ1-6, with 8 positions matching TRBD1. This CDR3 contains 20 residues. Germline V lookup: CDR1 GTSNPN, CDR2 SVGIG (reference sequence). The V gene end was trimmed by 3 bases and the J gene end by 0 bases; junction bases not matched to a gene: 16. The CDR3 DNA is TGTGCCTGGAGACCATTCAGGGACAGGCATGGGAGCTCCTATAATTCACCCCTCCACTTT. It translates to CAWRPFRDRHGSSYNSPLHF.

Comment on this clone: The sample contains more than one DNA sequence encoding this CDR3. The chain uses TRBV24-1 and TRBJ2-2; 8 bases are a match to TRBD1. The germline gives CDR1 KGHDR, CDR2 SFDVKD. The J segment lost 1 base and the V segment lost 3 bases, leaving 3 bases of the junction unmatched. The CDR3 is 16 residues long. The CDR3 nucleotides are TGTGCCACCAGTGATCCCGGACAGGGGAACACCGGGGAGCTGTTTTTT. It is translated as CATSDPGQGNTGELFF.

V usage is TRBV7-2 and J usage is TRBJ1-2; 8 nucleotides agree with TRBD1. CDR1 SGHTA and CDR2 FQGNSA come from the germline V gene. This CDR3 has 15 residues. V trimming: 1 base; J trimming: 6 bases; junction bases outside the gene matches: 7. The chain's CDR3 is CASSLVPDRGHGYTF. CDR3 DNA: TGTGCCAGCAGCTTAGTTCCCGACAGGGGCCATGGCTACACCTTC.